This T cell receptor (beta chain) was recorded in a study of siplizumab effects on memory and regulatory T cells. Study results and caveats: Whether proliferating Tregs in siplizumab cultures suppress was not functionally confirmed. Siplizumab significantly brought down the alloreactive sequences that trace back to unstimulated CD4+ memory cells.

Produced via immunoSEQ multiplex PCR; TCRdb's table is partial and in-frame only. The repertoire consists of some 99,000 clones, with around 90% occurring once and the leading ten covering under 0.75%. A word on this clone: Its antigen remains unknown.

The sequencing input was Tregs sorted from blood. This TCR came from a human donor in good health.

The CDR3 bases are TGTGCCAGCAGGGCTACAGGGACCTACGAGCAGTACTTC. Translated, it gives CASRATGTYEQYF. This chain connects TRBV11-1 to TRBJ2-7; tentative D call: TRBD1 (6 bases). V dropped 6 bases and J dropped 2 bases, with 11 bases sitting between them. Germline CDR1 is SGHAT and CDR2 is FQDESV (reference sequence). This CDR3 contains 13 residues.